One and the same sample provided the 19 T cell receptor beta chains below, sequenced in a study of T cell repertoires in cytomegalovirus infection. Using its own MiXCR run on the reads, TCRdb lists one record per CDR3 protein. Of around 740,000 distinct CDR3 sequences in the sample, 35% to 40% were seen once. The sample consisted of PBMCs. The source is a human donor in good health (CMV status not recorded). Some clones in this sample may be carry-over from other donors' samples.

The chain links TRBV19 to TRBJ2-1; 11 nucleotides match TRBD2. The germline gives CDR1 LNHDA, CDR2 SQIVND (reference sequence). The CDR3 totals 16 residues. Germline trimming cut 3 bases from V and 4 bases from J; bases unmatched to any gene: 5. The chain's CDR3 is CASSITGTSGYNEQFF. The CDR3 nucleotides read TGTGCCAGTAGTATTACCGGGACTAGCGGTTACAATGAGCAGTTCTTC.

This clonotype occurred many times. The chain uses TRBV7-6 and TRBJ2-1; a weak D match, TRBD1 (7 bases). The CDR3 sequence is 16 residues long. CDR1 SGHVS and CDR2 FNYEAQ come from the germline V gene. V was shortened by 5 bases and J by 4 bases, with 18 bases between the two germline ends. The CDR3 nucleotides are TGTGCCAGCAGCGGAGGGCAGGGGGACCTATACAATGAGCAGTTCTTC. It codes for CASSGGQGDLYNEQFF.

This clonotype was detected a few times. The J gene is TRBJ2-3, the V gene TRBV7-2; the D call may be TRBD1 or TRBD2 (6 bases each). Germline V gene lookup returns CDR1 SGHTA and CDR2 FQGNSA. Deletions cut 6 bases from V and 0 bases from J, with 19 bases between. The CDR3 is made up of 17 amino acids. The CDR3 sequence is CASRQERGPLSTDTQYF. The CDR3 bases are TGTGCCAGCAGACAAGAACGGGGGCCTCTTAGCACAGATACGCAGTATTTT.

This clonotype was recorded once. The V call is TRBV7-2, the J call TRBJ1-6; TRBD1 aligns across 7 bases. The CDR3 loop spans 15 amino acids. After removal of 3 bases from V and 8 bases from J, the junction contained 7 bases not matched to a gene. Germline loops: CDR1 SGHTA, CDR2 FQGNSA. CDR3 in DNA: TGTGCCAGCAGCTTTATCGCGACAGGGTATTCACCCCTCCACTTT. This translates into CASSFIATGYSPLHF.

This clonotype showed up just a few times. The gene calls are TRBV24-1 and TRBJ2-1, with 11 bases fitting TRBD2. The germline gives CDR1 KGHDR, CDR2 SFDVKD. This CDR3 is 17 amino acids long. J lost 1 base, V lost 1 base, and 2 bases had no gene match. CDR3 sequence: CATSDLGTSGSYNEQFF. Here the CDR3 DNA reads TGTGCCACCAGTGATTTAGGGACTAGCGGTTCCTACAATGAGCAGTTCTTC.

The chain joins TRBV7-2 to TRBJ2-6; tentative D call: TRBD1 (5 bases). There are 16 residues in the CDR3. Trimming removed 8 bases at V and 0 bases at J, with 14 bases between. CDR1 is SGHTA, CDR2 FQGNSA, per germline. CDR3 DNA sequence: TGTGCCAGCCGACAGACCCACTCCTCTGGGGCCAACGTCCTGACTTTC. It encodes CASRQTHSSGANVLTF.

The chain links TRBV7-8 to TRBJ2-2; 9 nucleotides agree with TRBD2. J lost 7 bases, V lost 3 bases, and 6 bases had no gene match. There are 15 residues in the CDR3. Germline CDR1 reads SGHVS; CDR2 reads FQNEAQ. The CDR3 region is CASSFSGSGVGELFF. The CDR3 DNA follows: TGTGCCAGCAGCTTTAGCGGGAGTGGGGTCGGGGAGCTGTTTTTT.

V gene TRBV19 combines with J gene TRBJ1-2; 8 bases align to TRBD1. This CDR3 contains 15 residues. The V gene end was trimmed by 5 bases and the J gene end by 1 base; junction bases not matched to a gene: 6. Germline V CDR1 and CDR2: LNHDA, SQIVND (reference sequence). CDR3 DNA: TGTGCCAGTAGTCTGCAGGGGGCAAGTAACTATGGCTACACCTTC. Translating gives CASSLQGASNYGYTF.

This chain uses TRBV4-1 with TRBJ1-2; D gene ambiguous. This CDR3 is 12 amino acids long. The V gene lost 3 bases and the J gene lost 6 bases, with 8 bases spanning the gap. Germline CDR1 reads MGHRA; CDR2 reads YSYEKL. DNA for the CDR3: TGCGCCAGCAGCCACGGATACGATGGCTACACCTTC. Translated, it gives CASSHGYDGYTF.

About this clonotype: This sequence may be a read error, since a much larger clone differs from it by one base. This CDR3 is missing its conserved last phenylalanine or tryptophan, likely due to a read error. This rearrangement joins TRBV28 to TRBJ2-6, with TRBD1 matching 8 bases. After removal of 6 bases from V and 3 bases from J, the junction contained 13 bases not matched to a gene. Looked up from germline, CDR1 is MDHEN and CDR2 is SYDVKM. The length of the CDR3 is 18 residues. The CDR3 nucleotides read TGTGCCAGCAGAATTGACAGGGGCTCTGACTTTGGGGCCAACGTCCTGACTTTA. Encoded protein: CASRIDRGSDFGANVLTL.

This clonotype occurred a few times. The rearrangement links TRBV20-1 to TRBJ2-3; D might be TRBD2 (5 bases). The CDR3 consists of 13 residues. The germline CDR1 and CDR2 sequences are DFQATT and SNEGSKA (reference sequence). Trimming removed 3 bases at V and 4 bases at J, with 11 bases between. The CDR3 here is CSASDRTADTQYF. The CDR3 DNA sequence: TGCAGTGCTAGCGATCGGACTGCAGATACGCAGTATTTT.

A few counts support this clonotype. This CDR3 is CASSQSPNYYFRDRGNDGYTF. CDR3 coding DNA: TGCGCCAGCAGTCAATCGCCGAACTATTATTTCCGGGACAGGGGAAACGATGGCTACACCTTC. The V and J genes are TRBV23-1 and TRBJ1-2; 10 positions match TRBD1. TRBV23-1 is an open reading frame, and its role is uncertain. Losses at the gene ends were 0 bases for V and 6 bases for J; bases not matched to a gene: 22. This CDR3 is built from 21 residues.

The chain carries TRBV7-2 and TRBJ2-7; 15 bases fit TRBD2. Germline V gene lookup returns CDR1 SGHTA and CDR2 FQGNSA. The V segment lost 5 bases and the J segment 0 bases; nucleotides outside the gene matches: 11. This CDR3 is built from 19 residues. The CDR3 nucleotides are TGTGCCAGCAGCGAAAGGACTAGCGGGGGGGTTTGGAGCTCCTACGAGCAGTACTTC. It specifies CASSERTSGGVWSSYEQYF. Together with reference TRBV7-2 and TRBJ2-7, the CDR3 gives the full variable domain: GAGVSQSPSNKVTEKGKDVELRCDPISGHTALYWYRQSLGQGLEFLIYFQGNSAPDKSGLPSDRFSAERTGGSVSTLTIQRTQQEDSAVYLCASSERTSGGVWSSYEQYFGPGTRLTVT.

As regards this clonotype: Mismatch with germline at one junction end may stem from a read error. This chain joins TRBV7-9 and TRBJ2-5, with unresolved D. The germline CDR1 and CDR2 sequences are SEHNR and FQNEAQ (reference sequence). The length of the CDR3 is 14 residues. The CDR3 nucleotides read TGTGCCAGCAGCCCAACCACAAACCACGAGACCCAGTACTTC. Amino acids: CASSPTTNHETQYF.

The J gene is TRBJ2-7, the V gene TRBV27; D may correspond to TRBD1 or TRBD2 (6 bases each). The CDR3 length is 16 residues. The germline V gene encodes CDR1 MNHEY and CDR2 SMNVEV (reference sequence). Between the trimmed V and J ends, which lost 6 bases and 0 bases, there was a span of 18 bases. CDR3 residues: CASSSFWGANSYEQYF. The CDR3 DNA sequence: TGTGCCAGCAGCTCCTTTTGGGGGGCGAACTCCTACGAGCAGTACTTC.

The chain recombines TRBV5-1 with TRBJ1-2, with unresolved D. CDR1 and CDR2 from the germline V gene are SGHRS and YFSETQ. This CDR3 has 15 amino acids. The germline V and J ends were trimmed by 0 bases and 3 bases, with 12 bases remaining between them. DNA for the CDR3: TGCGCCAGCAGCTTGGCCGTGGATCGAGACTATGGCTACACCTTC. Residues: CASSLAVDRDYGYTF.

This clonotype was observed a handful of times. The CDR3: CSARGRDGGNQPQHF. In DNA, the CDR3 is TGCAGTGCTAGAGGCAGAGATGGGGGCAATCAGCCCCAGCATTTT. V usage is TRBV20-1 and J usage is TRBJ1-5; no firm D call. Trimming cost V 1 base and J 2 bases, with 12 bases left between them. The CDR3 runs 15 residues. CDR1 DFQATT and CDR2 SNEGSKA come from the germline V gene (reference sequence).

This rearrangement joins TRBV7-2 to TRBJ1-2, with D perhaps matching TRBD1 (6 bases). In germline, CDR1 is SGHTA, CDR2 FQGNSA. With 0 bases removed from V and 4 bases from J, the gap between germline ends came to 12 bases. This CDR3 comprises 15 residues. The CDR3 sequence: CASSLAGQGTYGYTF. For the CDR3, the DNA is TGTGCCAGCAGCTTAGCGGGCCAGGGGACCTATGGCTACACCTTC.

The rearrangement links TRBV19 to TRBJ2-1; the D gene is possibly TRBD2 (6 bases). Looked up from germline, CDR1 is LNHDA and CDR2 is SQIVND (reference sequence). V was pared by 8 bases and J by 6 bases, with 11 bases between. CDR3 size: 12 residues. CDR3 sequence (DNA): TGTGCCAGTGCTTCCGGGGGCAATGAGCAGTTCTTC. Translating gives CASASGGNEQFF.